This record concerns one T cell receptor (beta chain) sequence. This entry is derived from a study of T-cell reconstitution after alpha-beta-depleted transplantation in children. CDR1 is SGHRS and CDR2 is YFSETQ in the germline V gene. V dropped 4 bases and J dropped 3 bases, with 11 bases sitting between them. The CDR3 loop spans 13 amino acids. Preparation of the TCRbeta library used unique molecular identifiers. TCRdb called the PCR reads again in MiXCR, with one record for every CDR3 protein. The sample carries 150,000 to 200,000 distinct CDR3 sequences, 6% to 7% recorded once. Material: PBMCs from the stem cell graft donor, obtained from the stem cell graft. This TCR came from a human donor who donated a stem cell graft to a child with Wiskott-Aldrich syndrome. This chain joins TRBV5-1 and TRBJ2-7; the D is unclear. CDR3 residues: CASSRGAGYEQYF. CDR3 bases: TGCGCCAGCAGCCGCGGAGCCGGCTACGAGCAGTACTTC.